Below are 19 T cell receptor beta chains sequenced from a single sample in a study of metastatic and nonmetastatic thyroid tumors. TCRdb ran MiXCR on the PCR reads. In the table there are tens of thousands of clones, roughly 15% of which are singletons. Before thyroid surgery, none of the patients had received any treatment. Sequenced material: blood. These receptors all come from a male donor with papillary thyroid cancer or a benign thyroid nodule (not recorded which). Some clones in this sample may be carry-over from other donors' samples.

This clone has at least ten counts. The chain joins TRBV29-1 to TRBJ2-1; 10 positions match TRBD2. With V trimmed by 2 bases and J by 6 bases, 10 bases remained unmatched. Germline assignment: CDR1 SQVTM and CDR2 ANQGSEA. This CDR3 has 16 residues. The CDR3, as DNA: TGCAGCGTTGAAAACTATCGGACTAGCGGAACCAATGAGCAGTTCTTC. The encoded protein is CSVENYRTSGTNEQFF.

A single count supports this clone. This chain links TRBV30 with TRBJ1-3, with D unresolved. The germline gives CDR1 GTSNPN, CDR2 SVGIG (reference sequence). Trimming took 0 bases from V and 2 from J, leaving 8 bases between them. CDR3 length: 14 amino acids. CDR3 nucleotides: TGTGCCTGGAGTGTCGCGGTGGCTGGAAACACCATATATTTT. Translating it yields CAWSVAVAGNTIYF.

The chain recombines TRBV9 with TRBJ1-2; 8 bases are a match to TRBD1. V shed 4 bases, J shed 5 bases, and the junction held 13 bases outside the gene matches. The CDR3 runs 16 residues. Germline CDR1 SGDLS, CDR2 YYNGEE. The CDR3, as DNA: TGTGCCAGCAGCATCGGGACAGGCCCGGGGAGTTATGGCTACACCTTC. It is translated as CASSIGTGPGSYGYTF.

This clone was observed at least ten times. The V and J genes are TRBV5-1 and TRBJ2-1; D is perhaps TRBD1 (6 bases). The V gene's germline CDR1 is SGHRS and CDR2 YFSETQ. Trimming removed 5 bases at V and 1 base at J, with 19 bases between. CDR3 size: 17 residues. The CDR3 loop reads CASRFRDTGPSYNEQFF. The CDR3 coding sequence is TGCGCCAGCAGATTCCGGGACACTGGCCCGTCCTACAATGAGCAGTTCTTC.

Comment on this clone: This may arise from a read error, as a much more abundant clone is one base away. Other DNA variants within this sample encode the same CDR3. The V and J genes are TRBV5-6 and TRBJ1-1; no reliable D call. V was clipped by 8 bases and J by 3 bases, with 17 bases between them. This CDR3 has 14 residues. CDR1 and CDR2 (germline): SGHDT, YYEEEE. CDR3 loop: CASSPTGRDTEAFF. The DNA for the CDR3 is TGTGCCAGTAGCCCGACCGGGAGGGACACTGAAGCTTTCTTT.

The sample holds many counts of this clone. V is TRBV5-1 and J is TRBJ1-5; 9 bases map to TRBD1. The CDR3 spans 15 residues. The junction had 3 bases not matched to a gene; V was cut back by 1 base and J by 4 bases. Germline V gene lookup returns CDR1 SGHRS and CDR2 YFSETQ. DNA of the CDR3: TGCGCCAGCAGCTTGATGACAGGGGGGAATCAGCCCCAGCATTTT. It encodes CASSLMTGGNQPQHF.

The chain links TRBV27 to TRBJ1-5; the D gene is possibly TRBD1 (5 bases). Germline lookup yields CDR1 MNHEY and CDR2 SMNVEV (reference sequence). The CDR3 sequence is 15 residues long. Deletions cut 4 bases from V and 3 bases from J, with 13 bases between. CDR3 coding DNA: TGTGCCAGCAGTTATACTGGACATCTCAATCAGCCCCAGCATTTT. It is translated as CASSYTGHLNQPQHF.

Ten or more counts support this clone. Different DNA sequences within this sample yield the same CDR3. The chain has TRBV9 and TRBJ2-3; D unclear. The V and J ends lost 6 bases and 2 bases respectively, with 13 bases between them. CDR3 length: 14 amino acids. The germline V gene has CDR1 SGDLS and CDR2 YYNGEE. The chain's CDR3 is CASNSLSPTDTQYF. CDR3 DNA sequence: TGTGCCAGCAACTCTCTCTCACCCACAGATACGCAGTATTTT.

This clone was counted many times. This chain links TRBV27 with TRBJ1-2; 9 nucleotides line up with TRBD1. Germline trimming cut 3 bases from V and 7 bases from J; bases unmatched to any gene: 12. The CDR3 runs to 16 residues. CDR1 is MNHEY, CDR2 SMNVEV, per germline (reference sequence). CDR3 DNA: TGTGCCAGCAGTTTGACGGGAACAGGGACAGGGTCTGGCTACACCTTC. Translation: CASSLTGTGTGSGYTF.

The CDR3 DNA reads as TGTGCCAGCAGTATTCCCGGGGCAGACTATGGCTACACCTTC. Its translation: CASSIPGADYGYTF. The rearrangement uses TRBV7-9 and TRBJ1-2; tentatively, D is TRBD1 (5 bases). Germline loops: CDR1 SEHNR, CDR2 FQNEAQ (reference sequence). This CDR3 contains 14 residues. Trimming shortened V by 6 bases and J by 3 bases, and 14 bases separated the two germline ends.

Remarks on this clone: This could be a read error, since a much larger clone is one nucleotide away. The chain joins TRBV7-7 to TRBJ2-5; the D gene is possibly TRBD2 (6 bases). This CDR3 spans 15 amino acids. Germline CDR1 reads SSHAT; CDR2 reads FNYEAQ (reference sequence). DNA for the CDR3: TGTGCTAGCAGCCCCGGTGGGGGGACCGTGGAGACCCAGTACTTC. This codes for CASSPGGGTVETQYF.

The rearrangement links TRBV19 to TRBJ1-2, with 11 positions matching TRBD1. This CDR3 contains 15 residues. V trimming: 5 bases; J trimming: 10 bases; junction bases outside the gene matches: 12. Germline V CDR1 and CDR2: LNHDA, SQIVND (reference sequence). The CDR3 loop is CASSPDRDRGAVYTF. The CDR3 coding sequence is TGTGCCAGTAGTCCCGACCGGGACAGGGGGGCTGTCTACACCTTC. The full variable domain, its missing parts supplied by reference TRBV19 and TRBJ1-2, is DGGITQSPKYLFRKEGQNVTLSCEQNLNHDAMYWYRQDPGQGLRLIYYSQIVNDFQKGDIAEGYSVSREKKESFPLTVTSAQKNPTAFYLCASSPDRDRGAVYTFGSGTRLTVV.

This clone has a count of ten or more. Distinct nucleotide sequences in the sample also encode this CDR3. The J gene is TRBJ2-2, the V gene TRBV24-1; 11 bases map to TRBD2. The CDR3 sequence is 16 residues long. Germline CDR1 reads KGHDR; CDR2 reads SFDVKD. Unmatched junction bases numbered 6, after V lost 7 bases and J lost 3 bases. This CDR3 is CATSKGLAAYTGELFF. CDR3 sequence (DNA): TGTGCCACCAGCAAGGGACTAGCGGCTTACACCGGGGAGCTGTTTTTT.

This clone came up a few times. CDR3 sequence reads: CASSATAHHIDTQYF. The CDR3 nucleotides are TGTGCCAGCAGCGCGACGGCACACCACATAGATACGCAGTATTTT. V usage is TRBV6-1 and J usage is TRBJ2-3; D is ambiguous. The length of the CDR3 is 15 residues. Trimming left V 6 bases short and J 5 bases short, with 18 bases between. Germline V CDR1 and CDR2: MNHNS, SASEGT.

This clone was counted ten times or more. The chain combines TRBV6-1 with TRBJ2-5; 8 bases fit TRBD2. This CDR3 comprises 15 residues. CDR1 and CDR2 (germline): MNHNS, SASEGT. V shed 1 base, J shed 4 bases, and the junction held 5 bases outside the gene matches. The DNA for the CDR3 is TGTGCCAGCAGTGAAGGATCGGGAGGGTCAGAGACCCAGTACTTC. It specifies CASSEGSGGSETQYF.

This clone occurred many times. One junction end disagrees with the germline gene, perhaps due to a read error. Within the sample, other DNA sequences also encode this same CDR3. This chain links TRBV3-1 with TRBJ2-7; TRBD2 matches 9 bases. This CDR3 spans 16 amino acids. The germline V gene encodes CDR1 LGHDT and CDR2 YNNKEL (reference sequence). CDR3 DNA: TGTGCCAGCAGCCAAGGGAGGCGGGGGGGCCCATACGAGCAGTATTTC. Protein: CASSQGRRGGPYEQYF.

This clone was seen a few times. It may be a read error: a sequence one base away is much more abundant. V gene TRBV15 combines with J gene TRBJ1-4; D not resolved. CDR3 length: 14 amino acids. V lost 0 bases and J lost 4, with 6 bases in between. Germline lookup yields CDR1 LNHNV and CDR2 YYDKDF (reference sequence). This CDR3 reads CATSRDMGNEKLFF. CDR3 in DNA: TGTGCCACCAGCAGAGACATGGGTAATGAAAAACTGTTTTTT.

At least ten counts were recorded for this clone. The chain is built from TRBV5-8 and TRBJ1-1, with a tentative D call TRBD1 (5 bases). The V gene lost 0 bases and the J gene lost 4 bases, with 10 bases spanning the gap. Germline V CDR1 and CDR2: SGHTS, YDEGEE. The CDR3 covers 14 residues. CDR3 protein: CASSLAGASTEAFF. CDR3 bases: TGTGCCAGCAGCTTGGCCGGGGCGAGCACTGAAGCTTTCTTT. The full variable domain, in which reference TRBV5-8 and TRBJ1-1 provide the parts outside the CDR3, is EAGVTQSPTHLIKTRGQQATLRCSPISGHTSVYWYQQALGLGLQFLLWYDEGEERNRGNFPPRFSGRQFPNYSSELNVNALELEDSALYLCASSLAGASTEAFFGQGTRLTVV.

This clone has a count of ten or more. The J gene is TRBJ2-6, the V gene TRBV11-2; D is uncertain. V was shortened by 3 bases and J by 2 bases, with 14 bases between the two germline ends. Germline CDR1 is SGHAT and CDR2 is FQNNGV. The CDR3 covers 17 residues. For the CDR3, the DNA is TGTGCCAGCAGCTTCCACCTTGGTGTCACTGGGGCCAACGTCCTGACTTTC. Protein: CASSFHLGVTGANVLTF.